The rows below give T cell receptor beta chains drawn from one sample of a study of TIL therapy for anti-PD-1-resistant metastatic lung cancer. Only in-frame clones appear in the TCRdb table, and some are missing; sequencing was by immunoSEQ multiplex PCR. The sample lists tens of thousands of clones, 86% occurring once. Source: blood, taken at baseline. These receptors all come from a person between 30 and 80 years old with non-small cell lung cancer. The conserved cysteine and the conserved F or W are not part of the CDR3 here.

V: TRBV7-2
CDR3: ASSIYLGSSYEQY

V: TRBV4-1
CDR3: ASSYPDRKNTEAF

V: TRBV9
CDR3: ASSVGGVPKETQY

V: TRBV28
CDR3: ASSLLAGFQETQY

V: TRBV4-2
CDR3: ASSQEPSGRSYNEQF

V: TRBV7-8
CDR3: ASSLGRNTEAF

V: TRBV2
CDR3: ASSEGSGLNYGYT

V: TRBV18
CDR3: ASSPPPGAWGRSKEETQY

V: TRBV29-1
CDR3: SVTGDREIGGYT

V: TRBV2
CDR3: ASSEALANTGELF

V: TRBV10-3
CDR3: AISEGLAGALTDTQY

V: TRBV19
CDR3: ASSRLAGEINEQF

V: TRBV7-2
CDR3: ASSLVGGWSTDTQY

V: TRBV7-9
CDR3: ASSSRPDAEGETQY

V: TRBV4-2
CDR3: ASSQEYSDTYEQY

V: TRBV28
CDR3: ASSSTPRAGYT

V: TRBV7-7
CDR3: ASSLGGGAGDTQY

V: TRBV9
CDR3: ASSDGDNEQF

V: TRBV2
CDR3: ASSEGYSSYNSPLH

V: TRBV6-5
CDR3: ASSRVGGGYEQY

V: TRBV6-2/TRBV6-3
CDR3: ASSPGQGKVDTQY

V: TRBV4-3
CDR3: ASSQEGGAAEAF

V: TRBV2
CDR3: ASRRLSTDTQY

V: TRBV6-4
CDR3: ASTPRGNDGELF

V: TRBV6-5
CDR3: ASSSTYEEQY

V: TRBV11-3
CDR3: ASSLAARQTYNQPQH

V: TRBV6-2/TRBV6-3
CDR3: ASSTRTGVIQPQH

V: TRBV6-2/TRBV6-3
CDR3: ASSYGAGGWSDTQY

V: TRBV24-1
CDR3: ATSDLTPGQGGQTQY

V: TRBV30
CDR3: AGDRGETQY

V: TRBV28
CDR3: AIEGRGNYGYT

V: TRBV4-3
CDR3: ASSQGVVSTDTQY

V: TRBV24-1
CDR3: ATSDSAPGVGTSYEQY

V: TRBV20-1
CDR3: SASVGTYEQY

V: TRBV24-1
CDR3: ATSEGAGGNRKTQY

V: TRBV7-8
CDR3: ASSFLGTSGPYEQY

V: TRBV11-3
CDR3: ASSVGLAGNEQF

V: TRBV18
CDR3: ASSPGSTRTYEQY

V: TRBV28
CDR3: ASSDEGGVWIQPQH

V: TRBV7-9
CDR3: ASSGRQAYNEQF

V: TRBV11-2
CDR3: ASSLDRGANPRNTEAF

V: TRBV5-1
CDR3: ASGDRGDPYEQY

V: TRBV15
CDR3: ATSMGQGKNTIY

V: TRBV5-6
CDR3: ASGSHGPNEQF

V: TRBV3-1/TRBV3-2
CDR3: ASSQGTLTELTNTDTQY

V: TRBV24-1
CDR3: ATSAAEERYEQY